The 32 T cell receptor beta chains below were found in one sample sequenced in a study of T cells in Graves' hyperthyroidism and ophthalmopathy. The TCR beta CDR3 regions underwent amplification using RNA transcripts as the source. In the first-round RT-PCR of the TCR CDR3, the HTBI primer set was used. TCRdb reanalysed the multiplex PCR reads using MiXCR and keeps one entry per CDR3 protein. The sample consists of about 400,000 distinct CDR3 sequences, roughly 13% of them appearing once. The source material was blood. The receptors stem from a woman aged 18 to 35 with Graves' hyperthyroidism.

The V gene is TRBV20-1, the J gene TRBJ2-2; D gene uncertain. The CDR3 runs 14 residues. Per the germline V gene, CDR1 is DFQATT and CDR2 is SNEGSKA (reference sequence). V dropped 1 base and J dropped 1 base, with 7 bases sitting between them. In DNA form, the CDR3 reads TGCAGTGCTAGAGCCCCCAAGAACACCGGGGAGCTGTTTTTT. It specifies CSARAPKNTGELFF.

The V gene is TRBV6-1, the J gene TRBJ2-2; a possible D gene is TRBD1 (5 bases). Trimming removed 7 bases from V and 4 bases from J, with 25 bases in between. Germline V gene sequence: CDR1 MNHNS, CDR2 SASEGT. This CDR3 region has 18 residues. Here the CDR3 reads CASKYGGPDTWATGELFF. In DNA form, the CDR3 reads TGTGCCAGCAAATATGGTGGGCCGGACACCTGGGCCACCGGGGAGCTGTTTTTT.

Many counts were recorded for this clonotype. The chain carries TRBV7-8 and TRBJ1-1; no clear D. CDR3 length equals 16 residues. Germline V gene sequence: CDR1 SGHVS, CDR2 FQNEAQ. Trimming cost V 2 bases and J 0 bases, with 13 bases left between them. CDR3 DNA: TGTGCCAGCAGCTTACTAAGGGAGGGTGTGAACACTGAAGCTTTCTTT. Its translation: CASSLLREGVNTEAFF.

The chain recombines TRBV10-2 with TRBJ2-3, with 9 bases identical to TRBD2. Losses at the gene ends were 6 bases for V and 8 bases for J; bases not matched to a gene: 6. Germline V CDR1 and CDR2: WSHSY, SAAADI. This CDR3 spans 13 amino acids. CDR3 region: CASRGGGAGTQYF. Here the CDR3 DNA reads TGCGCCAGCAGGGGCGGGGGGGCCGGTACGCAGTATTTT.

Ten or more counts support this clonotype. The chain joins TRBV28 to TRBJ1-5, with a tentative D call TRBD1 (5 bases). In germline, CDR1 is MDHEN, CDR2 SYDVKM. Trimming removed 8 bases from V and 0 bases from J, with 14 bases in between. The CDR3 extends over 15 amino acids. In DNA, the CDR3 is TGTGCCAGCTTAAAGACAGCTTATAGCAATCAGCCCCAGCATTTT. Its translation is CASLKTAYSNQPQHF.

This clonotype is a singleton in its sample. A read error is possible here, since a much larger clone lies one base away. V is TRBV29-1 and J is TRBJ2-5, with TRBD1 matching 9 bases. CDR1 and CDR2 (germline): SQVTM, ANQGSEA. This CDR3 is 16 amino acids long. Trimming cost V 6 bases and J 4 bases; bases outside gene matches: 15. This chain's CDR3 is CSVYVPGQGYRETQYF. The CDR3 coding sequence is TGCAGCGTATACGTCCCGGGACAGGGTTATCGAGAGACCCAGTACTTC.

This clonotype was detected only a few times. Given a much more abundant clone one base away, this may be a read error. J is TRBJ2-7 and V is TRBV5-1; D assignment may be TRBD1 or TRBD2 (6 bases each). In germline, CDR1 is SGHRS, CDR2 YFSETQ. The CDR3 sequence is 16 residues long. V was cut by 4 bases and J by 6 bases, with 23 bases left in between. The CDR3 bases are TGCGCCAGCAGCCCCCTGGAGCTGGGGGCGGGATGCGAGCAGTACTTC. Translation: CASSPLELGAGCEQYF.

In this sample, this clonotype turned up many times. The chain has TRBV10-3 and TRBJ2-7; either TRBD1 or TRBD2 may fit D (5 bases each). Per germline, CDR1 ENHRY and CDR2 SYGVKD. The CDR3 loop spans 15 amino acids. Trimming cost V 5 bases and J 2 bases, with 16 bases left between them. CDR3 coding DNA: TGTGCCATCAGTTTCCGGGGCGTCTTGACCTACGAGCAGTACTTC. It is translated as CAISFRGVLTYEQYF.

In its sample, this clonotype was seen many times. The chain combines TRBV6-1 with TRBJ1-4, with 7 bases that match TRBD1. This CDR3 has 13 residues. V shed 7 bases and J 7 bases; nucleotides not matched to a gene: 6. CDR1 and CDR2 from the germline V gene are MNHNS and SASEGT. CDR3 nucleotide sequence: TGTGCCAGCAAAGACAGGGAGGCTGAAAAACTGTTTTTT. It translates to CASKDREAEKLFF.

This clonotype was seen repeatedly, ten times or more. This sequence joins TRBV11-2 and TRBJ1-1, with D possibly being TRBD1 (6 bases). Germline lookup yields CDR1 SGHAT and CDR2 FQNNGV. With 4 bases removed from V and 0 bases from J, the gap between germline ends came to 12 bases. The CDR3 is made up of 15 amino acids. CDR3 region: CASSSRTALNTEAFF. The DNA of the CDR3 is TGTGCCAGCAGCTCTCGGACAGCCTTGAACACTGAAGCTTTCTTT.

In this sample, this clonotype turned up many times. The genes are TRBV30 and TRBJ1-2; D is undetermined. Germline assignment: CDR1 GTSNPN and CDR2 SVGIG (reference sequence). V was cut by 0 bases and J by 8 bases, with 13 bases left in between. This CDR3 has 13 amino acids. The CDR3 DNA follows: TGTGCCTGGAGTGTACTAATAGTAGAGGGCTACACCTTC. Residues: CAWSVLIVEGYTF.

The table lists this clonotype with many counts. The chain recombines TRBV27 with TRBJ2-1; either TRBD1 or TRBD2 may fit D (5 bases each). The CDR3 covers 13 residues. Between the trimmed V and J ends, which lost 8 bases and 5 bases, there was a span of 13 bases. From germline, CDR1 is MNHEY and CDR2 SMNVEV (reference sequence). CDR3 in amino acids: CASSHRGHNEQFF. CDR3 nucleotides: TGTGCCAGCTCCCACCGGGGCCACAATGAGCAGTTCTTC.

This clonotype has at least ten counts. The J gene is TRBJ2-7, the V gene TRBV28; D assignment may be TRBD1 or TRBD2 (6 bases each). This CDR3 has 14 amino acids. Trimming left V 8 bases short and J 0 bases short, with 14 bases between. CDR1 MDHEN and CDR2 SYDVKM come from the germline V gene. The CDR3 DNA reads TGTGCCAGCGGCCCCGGGGGCGGCTCCTACGAGCAGTACTTC. It codes for CASGPGGGSYEQYF.

This clonotype was found many times. This sequence joins TRBV28 and TRBJ2-2; TRBD1 might be the D (6 bases). Germline V CDR1 and CDR2: MDHEN, SYDVKM. V lost 5 bases to trimming and J lost 5 bases, with 15 bases between them. The length of the CDR3 is 15 residues. The CDR3 here is CASSVNTGLTGELFF. CDR3 sequence (DNA): TGTGCCAGCAGTGTGAACACAGGGTTAACCGGGGAGCTGTTTTTT. The whole variable domain, filled in from reference TRBV28 and TRBJ2-2, reads DVKVTQSSRYLVKRTGEKVFLECVQDMDHENMFWYRQDPGLGLRLIYFSYDVKMKEKGDIPEGYSVSREKKERFSLILESASTNQTSMYLCASSVNTGLTGELFFGEGSRLTVL.

This clonotype was seen at least ten times. The chain links TRBV3-1 to TRBJ2-1; 8 bases align to TRBD2. V lost 0 bases and J lost 1; bases outside the gene matches: 5. CDR1 LGHDT and CDR2 YNNKEL come from the germline V gene (reference sequence). This CDR3 comprises 17 residues. The CDR3 DNA reads as TGTGCCAGCAGCCAAGAGGTGAGCGGGGGATCCTACAATGAGCAGTTCTTC. Residues: CASSQEVSGGSYNEQFF.

The J gene is TRBJ2-5, the V gene TRBV9; 14 bases map to TRBD2. V was clipped by 4 bases and J by 4 bases; unmatched bases: 12. Germline V lookup: CDR1 SGDLS, CDR2 YYNGEE. This CDR3 region has 18 residues. CDR3 DNA sequence: TGTGCCAGCAGCAGGGCGACTAGCGGGGGGGCCGGGAGAGAGACCCAGTACTTC. Amino acid sequence: CASSRATSGGAGRETQYF.

The chain couples TRBV2 to TRBJ1-1; D not resolved. Trimming removed 0 bases at V and 2 bases at J, with 16 bases between. The CDR3 loop spans 17 amino acids. Germline CDR1 and CDR2: SNHLY and FYNNEI. CDR3 DNA: TGTGCCAGCAGTGAAGCGCCCCCCTCCAGTGGTAACACTGAAGCTTTCTTT. Residues: CASSEAPPSSGNTEAFF.

Ten or more counts support this clonotype. V gene TRBV3-1 combines with J gene TRBJ1-4; D not resolved. Trimming removed 4 bases from V and 8 bases from J, with 11 bases in between. The CDR3 has 13 amino acids. Germline V CDR1 and CDR2: LGHDT, YNNKEL (reference sequence). The CDR3 protein is CASSREGGEKLFF. As DNA, the CDR3 is TGTGCCAGCAGCCGAGAGGGTGGGGAAAAACTGTTTTTT.

This clonotype was found many times. V gene TRBV2 combines with J gene TRBJ2-2; D possibly corresponds to TRBD1 (6 bases). Germline V gene sequence: CDR1 SNHLY, CDR2 FYNNEI. The CDR3 is 14 residues long. Trimming removed 6 bases at V and 2 bases at J, with 10 bases between. CDR3 in DNA: TGTGCCAGCAGGATCGGGACAAACACCGGGGAGCTGTTTTTT. Amino acids: CASRIGTNTGELFF.

Many counts were recorded for this clonotype. V is TRBV12-3 or TRBV12-4 and J is TRBJ2-3; 10 bases are a match to TRBD2. The CDR3 has 15 amino acids. V was clipped by 6 bases and J by 5 bases; unmatched bases: 8. CDR3 DNA: TGTGCCAGCAGATCCACTAGCGGGGTCCGAGATACGCAGTATTTT. Its translation is CASRSTSGVRDTQYF.

This clonotype was found many times. As DNA, the CDR3 is TGCAGTGCTAGAGATGGGGGCTATAATTCACCCCTCCACTTT. This codes for CSARDGGYNSPLHF. The J gene is TRBJ1-6, the V gene TRBV20-1; D possibly corresponds to TRBD1 (5 bases). Trimming pared 0 bases from V and 3 bases from J, leaving 6 bases between. The CDR3 runs 14 residues. CDR1 is DFQATT, CDR2 SNEGSKA, per germline (reference sequence).

This clonotype was found many times. This chain links TRBV12-3 or TRBV12-4 with TRBJ1-4; a possible D gene is TRBD1 (5 bases). This CDR3 region has 14 residues. V was pared by 3 bases and J by 5 bases, with 10 bases between. The CDR3 DNA follows: TGTGCCAGCAGTTTCGGCAGGGTAAATGAAAAACTGTTTTTT. As protein: CASSFGRVNEKLFF.

This clonotype was seen repeatedly, ten times or more. The gene calls are TRBV5-1 and TRBJ2-5; TRBD1 matches 7 bases. Germline V lookup: CDR1 SGHRS, CDR2 YFSETQ. CDR3 length: 15 amino acids. V lost 1 base and J lost 3; bases outside the gene matches: 6. Here the CDR3 DNA reads TGCGCCAGCAGCTTGAACACCGGGACAGAAGAGACCCAGTACTTC. Its translation: CASSLNTGTEETQYF.

The table lists this clonotype with a few counts. The chain carries TRBV6-1 and TRBJ1-5, with 8 bases matching TRBD1. Per germline, CDR1 MNHNS and CDR2 SASEGT. The trim removed 5 bases at V and 0 bases at J, leaving 18 bases unmatched. CDR3 size: 20 residues. The CDR3 spells CASSYAGLTGGSNSNQPQHF. CDR3 in DNA: TGTGCCAGCAGTTACGCGGGATTAACAGGGGGATCCAATAGCAATCAGCCCCAGCATTTT.

The rearrangement joins TRBV28 to TRBJ2-1, with TRBD2 matching over 8 bases. The CDR3 is 17 residues long. Looked up from germline, CDR1 is MDHEN and CDR2 is SYDVKM. V trimming: 3 bases; J trimming: 9 bases; junction bases outside the gene matches: 16. In DNA form, the CDR3 reads TGTGCCAGCAGTTTTCCCCCGGCTAGCGGGTCTCCTGCTGAGCAGTTCTTC. Encoded protein: CASSFPPASGSPAEQFF.

Many counts were recorded for this clonotype. The chain combines TRBV7-2 with TRBJ2-1, with 10 bases matching TRBD2. Germline CDR1 is SGHTA and CDR2 is FQGNSA. This CDR3 region has 16 residues. V was pared by 2 bases and J by 8 bases, with 9 bases of the junction left unmatched. CDR3 residues: CASSLSMVAGGHEQFF. The CDR3 coding sequence is TGTGCCAGCAGCTTATCAATGGTAGCGGGAGGCCATGAGCAGTTCTTC.

At least ten counts were recorded for this clonotype. V and J are TRBV28 and TRBJ2-3; a weak D match, TRBD2 (6 bases). Germline V gene sequence: CDR1 MDHEN, CDR2 SYDVKM. The CDR3 sequence is 12 residues long. V gave up 5 bases and J gave up 7 bases, with 10 bases separating them. The CDR3 DNA sequence: TGTGCCAGCAGTAAGACTAGTCATACGCAGTATTTT. Its translation is CASSKTSHTQYF.

This clonotype came up a few times. V usage is TRBV6-4 and J usage is TRBJ1-3; D is ambiguous. The CDR3 length is 14 residues. V lost 5 bases and J 0 bases, leaving 8 bases between the germline ends. Germline CDR1 is MRHNA and CDR2 is SNTAGT. The CDR3 loop reads CASSRQNSGNTIYF. CDR3 coding DNA: TGTGCCAGCAGTAGGCAAAACTCTGGAAACACCATATATTTT.

This clonotype appeared many times. V gene TRBV2 combines with J gene TRBJ1-2, with D uncertain. The CDR3 is 14 residues long. The germline V gene encodes CDR1 SNHLY and CDR2 FYNNEI. Trimming cost V 1 base and J 9 bases, with 15 bases left between them. DNA of the CDR3: TGTGCCAGCAGTGAAGGCTACGGGGTAAGCAGCTACACCTTC. This codes for CASSEGYGVSSYTF.

This clonotype was detected ten times or more. V and J are TRBV24-1 and TRBJ2-3, with 10 bases identical to TRBD1. Trimming at V came to 3 bases and at J to 5 bases, leaving 4 bases not matched to a gene. This CDR3 comprises 15 residues. Germline V gene lookup returns CDR1 KGHDR and CDR2 SFDVKD. Here the CDR3 reads CATSDGDRGVDTQYF. The CDR3 coding sequence is TGTGCCACCAGTGATGGGGACAGGGGAGTAGATACGCAGTATTTT.

This clonotype showed up many times. The rearrangement links TRBV7-2 to TRBJ1-6; D remains unclear. The germline V and J ends were trimmed by 5 bases and 1 base, with 6 bases remaining between them. Germline V CDR1 and CDR2: SGHTA, FQGNSA. This CDR3 is 14 amino acids long. The CDR3 region has the DNA TGTGCCAGCAGCGGTGCGTCCTATAATTCACCCCTCCACTTT. Amino acid sequence: CASSGASYNSPLHF.

This clonotype was recorded a few times. This chain's CDR3 is CASSPGSLKGETQYF. The CDR3 bases are TGTGCCAGCTCACCCGGAAGCCTTAAGGGAGAGACCCAGTACTTC. J is TRBJ2-5 and V is TRBV18; D ambiguous. The CDR3 loop spans 15 amino acids. The V gene lost 3 bases and the J gene lost 4 bases, with 15 bases spanning the gap. Per the germline V gene, CDR1 is KGHSH and CDR2 is LQKENI.